Included here is one TCR beta chain sequence, with context. What it binds is not known. Up to 2 ug genomic DNA was used for TCRB CDR3 amplification. Profiled with immunoSEQ multiplex PCR; TCRdb holds only in-frame clones, not every one. The sample includes about 92,000 clones, about nine tenths of them seen just once. The sample originates from a study of glioma-infiltrating T cells after dendritic cell vaccination. Study-wide context: Autologous tumor lysate-pulsed dendritic cell vaccination was given between the early 2000s and the early 2010s.

Study-level points and caveats: Estimated pretreatment TIL content predicted outcome after dendritic cell vaccination.

The germline V and J ends were trimmed by 4 bases and 1 base, with 13 bases remaining between them. From germline, CDR1 is SEHNR and CDR2 FQNEAQ (reference sequence). The CDR3 runs to 15 residues. The sequence was obtained from a human donor with glioblastoma. The chain carries TRBV7-9 and TRBJ1-2; D possibly corresponds to TRBD1 (5 bases). Source: blood, taken before dendritic cell vaccination. This CDR3 reads CASSYPGLLNYGYTF. The CDR3 nucleotides read TGTGCCAGCAGCTACCCGGGACTCCTTAACTATGGCTACACCTTC.